This TCR beta chain was sequenced during a study of neurological immune-mediated disorders. Time point indicated: longitudinal time-point 3. The study built unsorted libraries from 2 million PBMCs kept at -80 C. The sample holds many counts of this clonotype. Antigen unknown. With 10-nucleotide random UMIs included, cDNA was synthesized by 5'RACE. From 15-18 subjects, over 160 million TCR-beta sequences were obtained in each sequencing run. TCRdb fed the 5' RACE reads into MiXCR, producing one record per CDR3 protein. The top ten hold 2.5% to 4% of the sample, which has under 130,000 distinct CDR3 sequences, 10% to 14% seen once. Whole-study findings and limits: None of the CDR3 amino acid sequences of expanded clones were shared across subjects, and this suggested private repertoires in all groups.

The clonotype originates from a female donor with HTLV-1-associated myelopathy (HAM/TSP). The specimen was PBMCs.

CDR3 protein: CASSSDRRAFF. The DNA of the CDR3 is TGTGCCAGCAGCAGCGACAGGCGGGCTTTCTTT. The rearrangement joins TRBV7-9 to TRBJ1-1, with a possible D match to TRBD1 (6 bases). There are 11 residues in the CDR3. Per germline, CDR1 SEHNR and CDR2 FQNEAQ (reference sequence). V gave up 5 bases and J gave up 11 bases, with 12 bases separating them.